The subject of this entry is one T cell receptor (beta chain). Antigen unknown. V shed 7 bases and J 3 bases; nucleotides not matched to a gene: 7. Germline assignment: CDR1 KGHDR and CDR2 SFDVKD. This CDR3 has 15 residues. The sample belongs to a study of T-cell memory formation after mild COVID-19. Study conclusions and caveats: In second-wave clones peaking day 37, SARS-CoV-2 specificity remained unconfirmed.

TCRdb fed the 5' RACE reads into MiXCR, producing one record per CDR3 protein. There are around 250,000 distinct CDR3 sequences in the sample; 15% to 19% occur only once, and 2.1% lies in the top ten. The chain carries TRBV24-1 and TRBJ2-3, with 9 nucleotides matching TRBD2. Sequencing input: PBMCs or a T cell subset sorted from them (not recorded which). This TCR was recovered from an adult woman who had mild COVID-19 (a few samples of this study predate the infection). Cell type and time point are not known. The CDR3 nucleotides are TGTGCCACCAGACTTAGCGGGAGTGGTACAGATACGCAGTATTTT. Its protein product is CATRLSGSGTDTQYF.